The TCR beta chain under discussion was sequenced for a study of blood T cell repertoires in COVID-19. Across the whole study: Donors in the United States, Italy and Spain gave samples during acute or convalescent COVID-19. The analysed material was cDNA or gDNA that came from T cells, B-cell-depleted T cells, or PBMCs.

Some clones are missing from TCRdb's copy, which holds only in-frame ones; the method was immunoSEQ multiplex PCR. The table shows under 300,000 clones, with over 80% occurring only once. J lost 1 base, V lost 2 bases, and 7 bases had no gene match. Germline CDR1 MNHEY, CDR2 SVGEGT. The CDR3 runs 17 residues. V and J are TRBV6-2 or TRBV6-3 and TRBJ1-5, with TRBD1 matching 8 bases. The source is a man younger than 40 who had recovered from COVID-19. Sequencing was performed on peripheral blood. CDR3 amino acids: CASSYTPGGGSNQPQHF. As DNA, the CDR3 is TGTGCCAGCAGTTACACCCCAGGGGGCGGCAGCAATCAGCCCCAGCATTTT.